One sample yielded the 14 T cell receptor beta chains listed below, sequenced in a study of beta chain features in type 1 diabetes. As every portion of the isolated RNA was reverse transcribed, the sequencing read expressed TCRB transcripts. Here immunoSEQ multiplex PCR was the method, and the copy in TCRdb shows in-frame clones only, minus some. The sample has about 900,000 clones; roughly 15% are singletons. Source material: naive CD4+ T cells from blood. The receptors stem from a woman between 18 and 29 years old in good health.

V gene TRBV5-4 combines with J gene TRBJ2-5, with TRBD2 as a possible D gene (7 bases). The V end lost 0 bases, the J end lost 5 bases, and 14 bases lay between the germline ends. CDR3 length equals 15 residues. The germline gives CDR1 SGHNT, CDR2 YYREEE (reference sequence). The CDR3 DNA follows: TGTGCCAGCAGCTTGGTTCGGGGGGCGGAGGAGACCCAGTACTTC. Translating gives CASSLVRGAEETQYF.

The rearrangement links TRBV7-2 to TRBJ2-7; 10 bases line up with TRBD2. With 1 base clipped from V and 3 bases from J, the junction kept 3 bases outside the gene matches. Germline V gene data show CDR1 as SGHTA and CDR2 as FQGNSA. CDR3 length: 15 residues. CDR3: CASSLDWTSGYEQYF. In DNA form, the CDR3 reads TGTGCCAGCAGCTTAGATTGGACTAGCGGCTACGAGCAGTACTTC.

The gene calls are TRBV6-1 and TRBJ2-7, with TRBD2 matching 12 bases. CDR3 length: 14 amino acids. J gave up 4 bases and V 7 bases, and 5 bases lay outside the gene matches. Germline lookup yields CDR1 MNHNS and CDR2 SASEGT. The CDR3: CASIGLAGSYEQYF. CDR3 DNA: TGTGCCAGCATCGGACTAGCGGGAAGTTACGAGCAGTACTTC.

This clone was counted between two and nine times. The chain uses TRBV19 and TRBJ2-1; D gene unclear. The CDR3 extends over 12 amino acids. Looked up from germline, CDR1 is LNHDA and CDR2 is SQIVND (reference sequence). V was cut by 4 bases and J by 12 bases, with 13 bases left in between. The CDR3 protein is CASSSSHSGQFF. As DNA, the CDR3 is TGTGCCAGTAGTAGCTCGCACTCGGGGCAGTTCTTC.

Turning to this clone: The identical CDR3 is also encoded by other nucleotide sequences in the sample. The chain carries TRBV5-1 and TRBJ2-5, with D tentatively TRBD1 (5 bases). V lost 2 bases, J lost 4 bases, and 9 bases lay in between. The CDR3 totals 13 residues. The germline V gene encodes CDR1 SGHRS and CDR2 YFSETQ. The CDR3 is CASSFYRRETQYF. CDR3 nucleotides: TGCGCCAGCAGCTTCTACAGGAGAGAGACCCAGTACTTC.

The chain employs TRBV5-1 and TRBJ2-2; 10 bases align to TRBD2. The CDR3 is 17 residues long. The junction had 14 bases not matched to a gene; V was cut back by 4 bases and J by 8 bases. In germline, CDR1 is SGHRS, CDR2 YFSETQ. This CDR3 reads CASSLLGLAATRGELFF. The CDR3 nucleotides are TGCGCCAGCAGCCTCCTCGGACTAGCGGCAACCCGGGGGGAGCTGTTTTTT.

This chain uses TRBV5-4 with TRBJ2-7; 11 nucleotides align to TRBD2. Germline trimming cut 4 bases from V and 2 bases from J; bases unmatched to any gene: 5. Looked up from germline, CDR1 is SGHNT and CDR2 is YYREEE (reference sequence). The CDR3 totals 15 residues. This chain's CDR3 is CASSHGTSGPYEQYF. The CDR3 DNA reads TGTGCCAGCAGCCACGGGACTAGCGGCCCCTACGAGCAGTACTTC.

The chain couples TRBV7-2 to TRBJ1-1; D is undetermined. CDR1 is SGHTA and CDR2 is FQGNSA in the germline V gene. This CDR3 contains 14 residues. V shed 0 bases and J shed 3 bases, with 8 bases lying between them. The CDR3, as DNA: TGTGCCAGCAGCTTAGCGCTTGGGGACACTGAAGCTTTCTTT. Protein: CASSLALGDTEAFF. Full variable domain (remainder filled in from reference TRBV7-2 and TRBJ1-1): GAGVSQSPSNKVTEKGKDVELRCDPISGHTALYWYRQSLGQGLEFLIYFQGNSAPDKSGLPSDRFSAERTGGSVSTLTIQRTQQEDSAVYLCASSLALGDTEAFFGQGTRLTVV.

The chain uses TRBV5-6 and TRBJ2-5; D is ambiguous. The CDR3 runs 12 residues. Looked up from germline, CDR1 is SGHDT and CDR2 is YYEEEE. V lost 1 base and J 6 bases, leaving 7 bases between the germline ends. This CDR3 reads CASSLTRQTQYF. CDR3 DNA: TGTGCCAGCAGCTTGACTCGTCAGACCCAGTACTTC.

CDR3 DNA sequence: TGTGCCAGCAGCGTGGGCTGGGGGGGCCAAGAGACCCAGTACTTC. Residues: CASSVGWGGQETQYF. The chain joins TRBV9 to TRBJ2-5; 7 bases are a match to TRBD2. The CDR3 is made up of 15 amino acids. The germline gives CDR1 SGDLS, CDR2 YYNGEE. V lost 2 bases, J lost 1 base, and 5 bases stayed unmatched.

A few counts support this clone. The CDR3 nucleotides are TGTGCCAGCAGCCCGGGGACTAGCGGGAGTAATACGCAGTATTTT. Amino acid sequence: CASSPGTSGSNTQYF. The V and J genes are TRBV7-2 and TRBJ2-3; 14 nucleotides match TRBD2. CDR3 length equals 15 residues. Unmatched junction bases numbered 5, after V lost 5 bases and J lost 7 bases. Germline CDR1 is SGHTA and CDR2 is FQGNSA.

Comments on this clone: Other nucleotide sequences in the sample specify the same CDR3. The CDR3 DNA reads as TGTGCCAGCAGCTTAGGTTCCTCTGGGGCCAACGTCCTGACTTTC. Translation: CASSLGSSGANVLTF. The chain recombines TRBV7-3 with TRBJ2-6, with no clear D. The ends were cut back, 2 bases at V and 0 bases at J, with 5 bases in the middle. Per the germline V gene, CDR1 is SGHTA and CDR2 is FQGTGA. The CDR3 is 15 residues long.

A few counts support this clone. This chain uses TRBV2 with TRBJ2-7, with 8 bases matching TRBD1. Germline CDR1 and CDR2: SNHLY and FYNNEI. J was trimmed by 7 bases and V by 0 bases; bases with no gene match: 11. This CDR3 spans 16 amino acids. The CDR3 DNA reads as TGTGCCAGCAGTGAAGCCCAAGGGACAGGTTTAATAGAGCAGTACTTC. It specifies CASSEAQGTGLIEQYF.

This clone was seen only a few times. This chain connects TRBV5-5 to TRBJ1-4, with TRBD1 identical over 8 bases. The germline gives CDR1 SGHKS, CDR2 YYEKEE (reference sequence). The CDR3 contains 18 residues. The V segment lost 2 bases and the J segment 5 bases; nucleotides outside the gene matches: 14. The CDR3 DNA reads TGTGCCAGCAGCTTCCGCGTCTCCGGGACAGGAATGAATGAAAAACTGTTTTTT. This codes for CASSFRVSGTGMNEKLFF.